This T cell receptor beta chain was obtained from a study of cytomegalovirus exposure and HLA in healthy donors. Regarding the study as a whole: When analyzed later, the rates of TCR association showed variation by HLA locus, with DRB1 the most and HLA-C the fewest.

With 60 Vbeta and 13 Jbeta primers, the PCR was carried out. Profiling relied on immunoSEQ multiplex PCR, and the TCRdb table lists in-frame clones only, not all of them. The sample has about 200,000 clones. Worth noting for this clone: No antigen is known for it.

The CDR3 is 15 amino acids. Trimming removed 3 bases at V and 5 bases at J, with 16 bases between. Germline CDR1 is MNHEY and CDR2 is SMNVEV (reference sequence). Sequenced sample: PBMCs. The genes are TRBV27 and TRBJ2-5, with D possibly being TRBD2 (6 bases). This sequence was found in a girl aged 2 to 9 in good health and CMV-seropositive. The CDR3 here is CASSLYGGPGETQYF. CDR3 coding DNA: TGTGCCAGCAGTTTGTACGGAGGGCCCGGGGAGACCCAGTACTTC.